This T cell receptor beta chain was identified during a study of blood T cells in healthy people across ages. This clonotype has a handful of counts. V was trimmed by 7 bases and J by 7 bases, leaving 19 bases between them. The CDR3 length is 14 residues. Germline V gives CDR1 SQVTM, CDR2 ANQGSEA. The use of a sample-barcoded 5' primer and a J-beta primer mix characterized a second PCR of about 7 to 12 cycles. A template-switch adaptor containing 12 random nucleotides labeled each cDNA molecule. TCRdb re-called the 5' RACE reads with MiXCR, one entry per CDR3 protein. The sample holds 890,000 or so distinct CDR3 sequences, around 62% seen once.

This chain links TRBV29-1 with TRBJ2-2; D is perhaps TRBD1 (6 bases). Material for sequencing was blood. This receptor was identified in a young man in good health. The CDR3 loop is CSAISPAGDGELFF. DNA of the CDR3: TGCAGCGCGATAAGCCCGGCAGGGGACGGGGAGCTGTTTTTT.